These 13 T cell receptor beta chains were sequenced from one sample in a study of cytomegalovirus exposure and HLA in healthy donors. The PCR employed 60 Vbeta primers together with 13 Jbeta primers. TCRdb's table, derived via immunoSEQ multiplex PCR, lists solely in-frame clones and lacks some. The data show fewer than 120,000 clones, more than 75% seen once. The sequenced sample consisted of PBMCs. These receptor sequences come from a middle-aged man in good health and CMV-seronegative.

This clone has only one observation. The V gene is TRBV2, the J gene TRBJ1-5; D is uncertain. Trimming took 4 bases from V and 4 from J, leaving 8 bases between them. The CDR3 is made up of 13 amino acids. Germline-derived CDR1 and CDR2 are SNHLY and FYNNEI. The CDR3 nucleotides read TGTGCCAGCAGTGTAGTTTCTAATCAGCCCCAGCATTTT. It is translated as CASSVVSNQPQHF. The entire variable domain, with the rest obtained from reference TRBV2 and TRBJ1-5, is as follows: EPEVTQTPSHQVTQMGQEVILRCVPISNHLYFYWYRQILGQKVEFLVSFYNNEISEKSEIFDDQFSVERPDGSNFTLKIRSTKLEDSAMYFCASSVVSNQPQHFGDGTRLSIL.

V gene TRBV13 combines with J gene TRBJ2-3; 8 nucleotides line up with TRBD2. Germline loops: CDR1 PRHDT, CDR2 FYEKMQ (reference sequence). This CDR3 has 17 residues. The J segment lost 0 bases and the V segment lost 1 base, leaving 6 bases of the junction unmatched. CDR3 residues: CASSLDGERGSTDTQYF. Written as DNA, the CDR3 is TGTGCCAGCAGCTTAGACGGGGAGCGGGGGAGCACAGATACGCAGTATTTT. The complete variable domain, with remaining parts taken from reference TRBV13 and TRBJ2-3, reads AAGVIQSPRHLIKEKRETATLKCYPIPRHDTVYWYQQGPGQDPQFLISFYEKMQSDKGSIPDRFSAQQFSDYHSELNMSSLELGDSALYFCASSLDGERGSTDTQYFGPGTRLTVL.

The V gene is TRBV6-5, the J gene TRBJ1-1; 10 bases align to TRBD1. This CDR3 spans 13 amino acids. The V segment lost 9 bases and the J segment 7 bases; nucleotides outside the gene matches: 8. The germline V gene has CDR1 MNHEY and CDR2 SVGAGI. CDR3 nucleotides: TGTGCCAGTGGGCGGACAGGGGGTGATGAAGCTTTCTTT. Protein product: CASGRTGGDEAFF.

The chain recombines TRBV5-1 with TRBJ1-1, with D hard to call. The length of the CDR3 is 15 residues. Germline V gene sequence: CDR1 SGHRS, CDR2 YFSETQ. V gave up 0 bases and J gave up 1 base, with 10 bases separating them. The CDR3 loop reads CASSLGVGRNTEAFF. CDR3 coding DNA: TGCGCCAGCAGCTTGGGGGTAGGGAGGAACACTGAAGCTTTCTTT.

The gene calls are TRBV29-1 and TRBJ1-1; 8 nucleotides line up with TRBD1. The CDR3 runs 13 residues. The V segment lost 6 bases and the J segment 1 base; nucleotides outside the gene matches: 4. The germline CDR1 and CDR2 sequences are SQVTM and ANQGSEA. The CDR3 coding sequence is TGCAGCGTACGGACAGGGAGGAACACTGAAGCTTTCTTT. This codes for CSVRTGRNTEAFF.

The chain has TRBV6-1 and TRBJ1-6; possible D gene TRBD1, 6 bases. V gave up 1 base and J gave up 14 bases, with 18 bases separating them. There are 15 residues in the CDR3. Per the germline V gene, CDR1 is MNHNS and CDR2 is SASEGT. The CDR3 protein is CASSEGGYRVLTLHF. In nucleotides, the CDR3 is TGTGCCAGCAGTGAAGGAGGCTACAGGGTATTAACCCTCCACTTT.

The chain recombines TRBV19 with TRBJ2-7; no reliable D call. The CDR3 extends over 13 amino acids. Trimming stripped 2 bases from V and 4 bases from J, with 9 bases between. CDR1 LNHDA and CDR2 SQIVND come from the germline V gene (reference sequence). The CDR3 DNA follows: TGTGCCAGTAGTATAATGCCCCAGTACGAGCAGTACTTC. This translates into CASSIMPQYEQYF.

V and J are TRBV29-1 and TRBJ1-2; D unclear. Trimming removed 4 bases from V and 3 bases from J, with 3 bases in between. Germline loops: CDR1 SQVTM, CDR2 ANQGSEA. There are 10 residues in the CDR3. The chain's CDR3 is CSVADYGYTF. The CDR3 nucleotides read TGCAGCGTTGCGGACTATGGCTACACCTTC.

This chain joins TRBV5-4 and TRBJ1-1, with D maybe TRBD1 (6 bases). Germline V lookup: CDR1 SGHNT, CDR2 YYREEE (reference sequence). Trimming took off 4 bases at V and 0 bases at J, with 13 bases between the two ends. CDR3 size: 15 residues. DNA for the CDR3: TGTGCCAGCAGCCCCACGAGACAGGTGAACACTGAAGCTTTCTTT. Amino acids: CASSPTRQVNTEAFF.

The gene calls are TRBV15 and TRBJ2-7; 8 bases align to TRBD1. The CDR3 has 18 residues. Germline CDR1 LNHNV, CDR2 YYDKDF (reference sequence). Trimming took 1 base from V and 6 from J; bases not matched to a gene: 17. The CDR3 DNA sequence: TGTGCCACCAGCAGAGGAATTATTGGACAGGGAGGAATCTTCGAGCAGTACTTC. Its protein product is CATSRGIIGQGGIFEQYF.

This CDR3 is CASSTQGDRDYGYTF. In DNA, the CDR3 is TGTGCCAGCAGCACACAGGGAGACCGTGACTATGGCTACACCTTC. This chain links TRBV6-1 with TRBJ1-2; D may be TRBD1 (6 bases). With 6 bases removed from V and 3 bases from J, the gap between germline ends came to 17 bases. CDR3 size: 15 residues. Germline CDR1 is MNHNS and CDR2 is SASEGT.

This chain connects TRBV6-5 to TRBJ2-1; D may be TRBD2 (6 bases). CDR1 is MNHEY, CDR2 SVGAGI, per germline. The CDR3 runs 13 residues. Deletions cut 8 bases from V and 5 bases from J, with 13 bases between. The CDR3 loop is CASESGLHNEQFF. The CDR3 nucleotides are TGTGCCAGCGAAAGCGGGCTCCACAATGAGCAGTTCTTC.

The chain couples TRBV5-4 to TRBJ2-1, with D perhaps matching TRBD1 (5 bases). CDR1 is SGHNT and CDR2 is YYREEE in the germline V gene (reference sequence). CDR3 size: 15 residues. Trimming stripped 4 bases from V and 0 bases from J, with 11 bases between. The CDR3 nucleotides read TGTGCCAGCAGCGCGACAGTGAGCTCCTACAATGAGCAGTTCTTC. Amino acids: CASSATVSSYNEQFF.